This T cell receptor beta chain was found in a study of cytomegalovirus exposure and HLA in healthy donors (dated by TCRdb to between 2016 and 2019). With regard to the full study: According to an earlier analysis of several hundred of the donors, some 170 million T cells yielded 117 million unique TCR beta sequences and roughly 280 Gb of sequence data. Approximately 310 gigabases of sequencing data and 70 million to 100 million unique TCR sequences made up an early release that covered several hundred HLA-typed donors. Of the roughly 420 genotyped donors, approximately 80% were placed in the genetic ancestry cluster associated with self-reported Caucasian donors. The study aimed to test whether cataloging public T cell receptors could reveal signatures of past pathogen exposure. The study used immunosequencing to profile the T cell repertoires of several hundred subjects and linked those repertoires to cytomegalovirus serostatus. Besides the first cohort of roughly 700 subjects, a separate validation cohort made up of some 110 different subjects was used. The study combined high-throughput TCR immunosequencing, statistical association of individual TCRs with disease status, and machine learning to predict cytomegalovirus infection status. A later analysis re-examined previously published TCR beta repertoires from about 700 donors and added high-resolution HLA genotyping to investigate patterns of TCR occurrence. In the later analysis, no new phenotypic data were used to find candidate immune exposures; instead, reliance was placed on TCR beta sequences and their occurrence across donors. In an earlier analysis of several hundred of the donors, high-throughput TCR beta sequencing was used to judge whether each TCR beta V gene segment behaved as functional or pseudogenic. Alongside the repertoire data, information on donor age, sex, ethnicity and CMV serostatus was compiled. In a later genetic analysis, genome-wide SNP genotypes for about 65% of the 666 donors were used, and that subset was treated as a discovery cohort. Every discovery cohort repertoire had been produced on one sequencing platform. HLA typing included class I and class II loci at four-digit resolution. Typing coverage varied by locus: about 629-630 donors for A, B, C, DRB1 and DQB1; more than 500 for DQA1; more than 600 for DPA1; about 450 for DPB1. Because of strong linkage in the cohort, roughly five DR-DQ haplotypes were treated as single units for association and clustering. On average, about 200,000 unique TCR beta nucleotide sequences were sequenced per donor among 350 to 400 genotyped donors of the cohort, with roughly 18% of those sequences being non-productive. What the research found in general, with its limitations: When HLA alleles, especially DR and DQ, strongly co-occurred, attributing TCR associations to individual alleles was difficult. The sequencing pipeline was judged likely to have produced a cluster of highly shared sequence variants as a technical artifact. The 87-base-pair reads could not distinguish some IMGT-functional V segments, including TRBV6-2 and TRBV6-3, so those segments were excluded. The classifier was reported to diagnose cytomegalovirus status with high specificity and sensitivity in both the original and validation cohorts. In a later genetic analysis, fewer N-insertions in productive TCRs were reported among donors in an Asian-associated ancestry cluster than the roughly 670-donor mean. Several of the top co-occurrence clusters appeared to be linked to parvovirus B19, influenza, CMV and Epstein-Barr virus, according to a later analysis. Correlated functional status among segregating V segments might reflect linkage disequilibrium, but an unknown experimental factor could not be ruled out. Because HLA typing was unavailable for some donors at each locus, only the typed subset was used in association tests. A later analysis associated about 17,000 TCR beta sequences with specific HLA alleles at a false discovery rate of 0.05. Because counts were too low, some 17 rarely observed V segments, including chromosome 9 orphons, were excluded from the earlier analysis of roughly 580 of the donors. According to a later analysis, TCR association rates differed among HLA loci, with DRB1 alleles showing the most associated TCRs and HLA-C alleles showing the fewest. In a later genetic analysis, a missense DCLRE1C variant was associated with V-gene and J-gene trimming of TCR beta chains, and the association was replicated in an independent cohort. A further reported finding was that TCR beta sequences accurately predicted the HLA-A and HLA-B alleles for most subjects in the first cohort. In a later analysis, most CMV-associated TCR beta chains were found to appear HLA-restricted, with HLA associations seemingly driven largely by CMV exposure. Sequencing depth was assumed to be roughly uniform across donors in the presence/absence analyses, though that assumption may not hold. For the cohort, immune exposure information was limited to CMV serostatus. This cohort had only TCR beta chains sequenced, and the lack of alpha or paired-chain data limited which features could be detected. Compared with equally common non-associated chains, HLA-associated TCR beta chains in a later analysis were more clonally expanded and had lower generation probabilities. In vitro tests confirmed that three of the cytomegalovirus-associated TCR beta chains recognize cytomegalovirus antigens. Across donors, most TCR sequences were observed very rarely, whereas some public TCRs were present in many individuals. The study gave a list of about 150 TCR beta chains associated with cytomegalovirus. In an earlier analysis of around 600 of the donors, most TCR beta V segments appeared in productive rearrangements about 87% or about 30% of the time, broadly matching IMGT annotations. The authors suggested that the approach could potentially be extended to other disease states and immunological phenotypes.

The germline V gene (reference sequence) yields MNHEY for CDR1 and SMNVEV for CDR2. The CDR3 numbers 14 residues from cysteine through phenylalanine. This entry keeps only the CDR3 DNA: 42 bases, framed from base 1. V and J lose 6 bases and 9 bases, and a span of 18 bases separates them. Details on this clone: Its cognate antigen has yet to be identified. The record has no base qualities; no much larger clone is one base away.

The cohort comprised some 680 healthy bone marrow donors. All cohort members were sampled while nominally healthy, although unrecorded immune exposures were likely present. The donor tested CMV seronegative and was one of the 352 seronegative cohort members. A peripheral blood sample was provided by each donor, and peripheral blood mononuclear cells were used for TCR beta sequencing. Genomic DNA was extracted from the blood cell samples with the Qiagen DNeasy Blood Extraction Kit. The library was made by the immunoSEQ multiplex PCR assay. The multiplex PCR relied on a mix of 60 forward primers for TCR Vbeta segments and 13 reverse primers for TCR Jbeta segments. Amplification of the CDR3 region of rearranged TCR beta genes was performed with a multiplex PCR assay on genomic DNA. Amplified TCR beta libraries were sequenced as 87-base-pair reads on the Illumina HiSeq System. The authors' pipeline ran thus. A later analysis tallied 80 million to 95 million unique TCR beta chains across the 650 to 750 repertoires, and about 12 million of those chains were shared by two or more donors. A nearest-neighbor algorithm error-corrected the raw reads and collapsed the reads into unique sequences, merging closely related sequences to remove PCR and sequencing errors. To assign V, D and J gene segments, CDR3 sequences were aligned to IMGT reference sequences. For a sequence to be retained, a match of at least six nucleotides to both a V gene segment and a J gene segment was required. Rearrangements were called productive when the CDR3 lacked stop codons and stayed in frame with V and J; all others were non-productive. Following IMGT convention, CDR3 was defined as the stretch from the second conserved V-encoded cysteine to the conserved J-encoded phenylalanine. The earlier analysis of roughly 590 of the donors excluded any sequence lacking an unambiguous match to a single V gene segment. An earlier analysis of over 450 of the donors classified V segments as functional when productive rearrangements were above 56.7% and as segregating when the standard deviation between donors was above 5%. A statistical classification framework was developed to diagnose cytomegalovirus status using the catalog of TCR beta chain sequences. V and J gene assignment, in a later analysis, came from comparing TCR nucleotide sequences with IMGT/GENE-DB human TR gene sequences. A later analysis assigned CDR3 sequences and most-parsimonious VDJ recombination scenarios with the TCRdist pipeline. In a later analysis, each TCR beta chain was defined by its CDR3 amino acid sequence together with its V-gene family, and reads without a unique V-gene family were excluded. A later analysis removed 550 to 700 highly shared, low-generation-probability nucleotide sequences to deal with suspected cross-contamination and a sequencing artifact. For each public chain, a later analysis derived a clonal expansion index from normalized ranks of inferred template counts within each repertoire. Generation probabilities in a later analysis came from a VDJ recombination model fitted to out-of-frame rearrangements, and those results were checked against IGoR. In a later analysis, hypergeometric tests were used to score TCR-TCR, TCR-HLA and TCR-CMV co-occurrence, with a repertoire-size bias correction applied to TCR pairs. A later analysis estimated false discovery rates by permuting HLA or CMV assignments 20 times. A later analysis grouped co-occurring TCRs with DBSCAN, adding TCRdist sequence similarity when clustering within HLA-allele-positive subsets. Repertoires with fewer than 30,000 or more than 120,000 public chains were left out of co-occurrence clustering, as were five repertoires with anomalous nucleotide sharing. TCRdb retrieved this table from immuneACCESS and kept in-frame rearrangements only. Not all clones are present; in checked studies, unresolved V genes account for under half, and no reason is known for the remainder. Clone size and the V and J calls come from that table; the DNA yielded D and trimming. The sample table shows some 200,000 clones, and around four fifths are seen once. 1.7% of the sample rests with the top ten.

This chain joins TRBV27 to TRBJ2-1; too little of a D gene remains to name it. This receptor was taken from a man over 45 in good health and CMV-seronegative. Sample: PBMCs. The bases are TGTGCCAGCAGCCTAGGAGTCCCGACGGGTGAGCAGTTCTTC. It is translated as CASSLGVPTGEQFF.